Shown below are 29 T cell receptor beta chains from a single sample sequenced in a study of identical twins. One entry per CDR3 protein results from TCRdb running MiXCR on the 5' RACE reads. The sample lists approximately 680,000 distinct CDR3 sequences; less than 9% were seen once. The same sample was also used in a study of yellow fever vaccine responses in identical twins.

The sequenced material came from PBMCs. The receptor set was obtained from a woman under 30 in good health.

This clonotype was recorded at least ten times. The rearrangement uses TRBV5-1 and TRBJ1-1; D is perhaps TRBD1 (6 bases). The length of the CDR3 is 14 residues. Trimming cost V 4 bases and J 8 bases, with 18 bases left between them. Germline values: CDR1 SGHRS, CDR2 YFSETQ. The CDR3 region is CASSRDEQGREAFF. The CDR3 nucleotides are TGCGCCAGCAGCCGCGATGAACAGGGTCGGGAAGCTTTCTTT.

The chain uses TRBV19 and TRBJ2-1; 8 bases are a match to TRBD2. V trimming: 6 bases; J trimming: 8 bases; junction bases outside the gene matches: 12. Germline CDR1 reads LNHDA; CDR2 reads SQIVND (reference sequence). CDR3 length: 15 residues. In DNA form, the CDR3 reads TGTGCCAGTAGGGCCGGGACTAGGAAAACCGATGAGCAGTTCTTC. Amino acids: CASRAGTRKTDEQFF.

This clonotype was seen ten or more times. The chain combines TRBV4-1 with TRBJ2-7; 9 bases map to TRBD1. This CDR3 has 14 residues. Per the germline V gene, CDR1 is MGHRA and CDR2 is YSYEKL. After removal of 5 bases from V and 0 bases from J, the junction contained 2 bases not matched to a gene. The CDR3: CASSGTGSSYEQYV. CDR3 coding DNA: TGCGCCAGCAGCGGGACAGGGAGCTCCTACGAGCAGTACGTC.

This clonotype was observed a single time. Mismatch with germline at one junction end may stem from a read error. The rearrangement uses TRBV7-9 and TRBJ2-3; D remains unclear. The length of the CDR3 is 11 residues. Germline values: CDR1 SEHNR, CDR2 FQNEAQ (reference sequence). The CDR3 nucleotides are TGTGCCGGCAGCTTTTCGGATACGCAGTATTTT. Protein sequence: CAGSFSDTQYF. The variable domain in full, completed from reference TRBV7-9 and TRBJ2-3, reads DTGVSQNPRHKITKRGQNVTFRCDPISEHNRLYWYRQTLGQGPEFLTYFQNEAQLEKSRLLSDRFSAERPKGSFSTLEIQRTEQGDSAMYLCAGSFSDTQYFGPGTRLTVL.

This clonotype came up many times. The rearrangement links TRBV4-1 to TRBJ2-7, with no clear D. CDR1 is MGHRA, CDR2 YSYEKL, per germline. The CDR3 has 13 amino acids. The CDR3 spells CASSQVYSSEQYV. DNA of the CDR3: TGCGCCAGCAGCCAAGTATATTCCTCCGAGCAGTACGTC.

The chain uses TRBV20-1 and TRBJ2-5, with D perhaps given as TRBD1 or TRBD2 (6 bases each). V lost 3 bases and J 0 bases, leaving 17 bases between the germline ends. Germline V CDR1 and CDR2: DFQATT, SNEGSKA (reference sequence). This CDR3 region has 16 residues. CDR3 sequence reads: CSASPTWRDNQETQYF. CDR3 sequence (DNA): TGCAGTGCTAGCCCTACCTGGCGGGACAACCAAGAGACCCAGTACTTC.

The chain employs TRBV20-1 and TRBJ2-4; 9 nucleotides line up with TRBD1. The CDR3 spans 16 residues. Germline V lookup: CDR1 DFQATT, CDR2 SNEGSKA (reference sequence). V shed 1 base and J 1 base; nucleotides not matched to a gene: 5. Here the CDR3 DNA reads TGCAGTGCTAGAGTCCGGACAGGGGAGGCCAAAAACATTCAGTACTTC. Residues: CSARVRTGEAKNIQYF.

This chain joins TRBV7-9 and TRBJ2-7; tentatively, D is TRBD1 (6 bases). V lost 5 bases and J lost 0, with 11 bases in between. Germline values: CDR1 SEHNR, CDR2 FQNEAQ (reference sequence). This CDR3 comprises 14 residues. The CDR3 DNA reads TGTGCCAGCAGCCAGGGGTTCAGCTCCTACGAGCAGTACGTC. This codes for CASSQGFSSYEQYV.

In its sample, this clonotype was seen a few times. The chain uses TRBV20-1 and TRBJ2-7, with 7 nucleotides matching TRBD1. The CDR3 runs to 13 residues. The junction had 6 bases not matched to a gene; V was cut back by 7 bases and J by 0 bases. Germline loops: CDR1 DFQATT, CDR2 SNEGSKA (reference sequence). The CDR3 bases are TGCAGTGGCACGACAGGGACCTCCTACGAGCAGTACGTC. Translating gives CSGTTGTSYEQYV.

This clonotype was recorded a few times. Here the CDR3 reads CASSLWRGPNTGELFF. The CDR3 DNA sequence: TGTGCCAGCAGCTTATGGCGGGGACCGAACACCGGGGAGCTGTTTTTT. The genes are TRBV11-2 and TRBJ2-2, with D possibly matching TRBD2 (6 bases). This CDR3 is 16 amino acids long. Deletions cut 2 bases from V and 0 bases from J, with 10 bases between. The V gene's germline CDR1 is SGHAT and CDR2 FQNNGV.

This clonotype was found many times. The J gene is TRBJ1-2, the V gene TRBV6-1; D possibly corresponds to TRBD1 (6 bases). This CDR3 is 14 amino acids long. Germline V lookup: CDR1 MNHNS, CDR2 SASEGT. The ends were cut back, 6 bases at V and 2 bases at J, with 13 bases in the middle. CDR3 residues: CASSRQEGNYGYTF. For the CDR3, the DNA is TGTGCCAGCAGCCGACAGGAGGGGAACTATGGCTACACCTTC.

This clonotype has at least ten counts. The rearrangement joins TRBV10-3 to TRBJ2-1, with 9 bases matching TRBD1. Trimming cost V 3 bases and J 8 bases; bases outside gene matches: 8. The CDR3 consists of 15 residues. Germline V gives CDR1 ENHRY, CDR2 SYGVKD. CDR3 coding DNA: TGTGCCATCAGTGATCCCCGGACAGGGGTCGATGAGCAGTTCTTC. Translated, it gives CAISDPRTGVDEQFF.

This clonotype was seen repeatedly, ten times or more. V gene TRBV5-1 combines with J gene TRBJ2-1, with D possibly being TRBD1 (5 bases). The V and J ends lost 3 bases and 4 bases respectively, with 14 bases between them. The CDR3 extends over 15 amino acids. CDR1 SGHRS and CDR2 YFSETQ come from the germline V gene. The CDR3 reads CASSSDGDRYNEQFF. The CDR3 coding sequence is TGCGCCAGCAGCTCTGACGGCGACAGATACAATGAGCAGTTCTTC.

This clonotype was seen a handful of times. The V and J genes are TRBV11-2 and TRBJ2-3; 9 bases agree with TRBD2. With 4 bases clipped from V and 0 bases from J, the junction kept 17 bases outside the gene matches. The germline V gene has CDR1 SGHAT and CDR2 FQNNGV. This CDR3 region has 20 residues. In DNA form, the CDR3 reads TGTGCCAGCAGCTCGGGGGGACTAGCTTCAATTTGGTCTAGCACAGATACGCAGTATTTT. Its protein product is CASSSGGLASIWSSTDTQYF.

The chain combines TRBV29-1 with TRBJ2-3; no reliable D call. V was trimmed by 3 bases and J by 8 bases, leaving 9 bases between them. CDR1 is SQVTM and CDR2 is ANQGSEA in the germline V gene. The CDR3 extends over 11 amino acids. The CDR3 DNA is TGCAGCGTTGAGGCCCTCGGTACGCAGTATTTT. Encoded protein: CSVEALGTQYF.

The J gene is TRBJ2-1, the V gene TRBV18; 12 bases are shared with TRBD2. The trim removed 5 bases at V and 0 bases at J, leaving 8 bases unmatched. This CDR3 contains 18 residues. The germline V gene has CDR1 KGHSH and CDR2 LQKENI. DNA of the CDR3: TGTGCCAGCTCATTGGTTGTGACTAGCGGGAGCTCCTACAATGAGCAGTTCTTC. This sequence encodes CASSLVVTSGSSYNEQFF.

The chain recombines TRBV29-1 with TRBJ2-3; tentatively, D is TRBD1 (5 bases). Trimming stripped 4 bases from V and 5 bases from J, with 13 bases between. This CDR3 comprises 13 residues. Germline V gene data show CDR1 as SQVTM and CDR2 as ANQGSEA. The CDR3 region is CSVVWGLGDTQYF. The DNA for the CDR3 is TGCAGCGTTGTCTGGGGCCTTGGAGATACGCAGTATTTT.

This clonotype was recorded a few times. The rearrangement links TRBV5-1 to TRBJ2-3; TRBD1 is a possible D gene (7 bases). V dropped 3 bases and J dropped 1 base, with 12 bases sitting between them. CDR3 size: 15 residues. In germline, CDR1 is SGHRS, CDR2 YFSETQ. The CDR3 sequence: CASSYRGTGTDTQYF. Here the CDR3 DNA reads TGCGCCAGCAGCTACCGGGGGACAGGCACAGATACGCAGTATTTT.

The J gene is TRBJ1-5, the V gene TRBV29-1, with 7 bases identical to TRBD1. The CDR3 is 12 amino acids. Germline assignment: CDR1 SQVTM and CDR2 ANQGSEA. The junction had 5 bases not matched to a gene; V was cut back by 6 bases and J by 6 bases. This CDR3 is CSVGDSLQPQHF. The DNA of the CDR3 is TGCAGCGTGGGGGACAGTCTTCAGCCCCAGCATTTT.

V is TRBV28 and J is TRBJ2-5, with a tentative D call TRBD2 (6 bases). Germline lookup yields CDR1 MDHEN and CDR2 SYDVKM. V gave up 7 bases and J gave up 7 bases, with 16 bases separating them. The CDR3 is 13 residues long. The CDR3 region is CASTGGAPGTQYF. The CDR3 DNA reads TGTGCCAGCACTGGAGGGGCCCCGGGGACCCAGTACTTC.

This clonotype was detected many times. The J gene is TRBJ2-1, the V gene TRBV20-1; 12 bases fit TRBD2. Per the germline V gene, CDR1 is DFQATT and CDR2 is SNEGSKA (reference sequence). The CDR3 runs to 15 residues. Germline trimming cut 0 bases from V and 6 bases from J; bases unmatched to any gene: 3. The CDR3 loop reads CSARELAGGSNEQFF. CDR3 sequence (DNA): TGCAGTGCTAGAGAACTAGCGGGAGGAAGCAATGAGCAGTTCTTC.

This clonotype was detected a few times. J is TRBJ2-5 and V is TRBV20-1; D unclear. CDR1 is DFQATT, CDR2 SNEGSKA, per germline (reference sequence). The CDR3 sequence is 14 residues long. Trimming pared 0 bases from V and 1 base from J, leaving 9 bases between. The CDR3 spells CSARDRQLQETQYF. CDR3 sequence (DNA): TGCAGTGCTAGAGATAGGCAGCTCCAAGAGACCCAGTACTTC.

This rearrangement joins TRBV20-1 to TRBJ2-7, with 9 bases that match TRBD2. The V and J ends lost 3 bases and 4 bases, in that order; junction bases with no gene match: 4. The CDR3 totals 13 residues. Germline V gives CDR1 DFQATT, CDR2 SNEGSKA (reference sequence). The CDR3 DNA reads TGCAGTGCTAGTCTCGCGGGAGGGTACGAGCAGTACTTC. Translating gives CSASLAGGYEQYF.

The chain joins TRBV29-1 to TRBJ2-1, with 10 bases matching TRBD2. With 6 bases clipped from V and 7 bases from J, the junction kept 12 bases outside the gene matches. CDR1 is SQVTM and CDR2 is ANQGSEA in the germline V gene. The CDR3 totals 15 residues. The CDR3 protein is CSVHRSGRVWNEQFF. DNA of the CDR3: TGCAGCGTGCACCGCAGCGGGAGGGTTTGGAATGAGCAGTTCTTC.

This clonotype was found a few times. The gene calls are TRBV13 and TRBJ2-1; 7 bases agree with TRBD1. This CDR3 is 15 amino acids long. Germline CDR1 is PRHDT and CDR2 is FYEKMQ (reference sequence). V trimming: 4 bases; J trimming: 8 bases; junction bases outside the gene matches: 11. CDR3 bases: TGTGCCAGCAGCTCCGACAGGGAGCTGGTCTATGAGCAGTTCTTC. It translates to CASSSDRELVYEQFF.

There are many counts of this clonotype. The chain links TRBV7-9 to TRBJ2-5; unclear D gene. The CDR3 is 14 amino acids. Deletions cut 1 base from V and 2 bases from J, with 8 bases between. CDR1 and CDR2 (germline): SEHNR, FQNEAQ (reference sequence). CDR3 sequence: CASSLDGRQETQYF. For the CDR3, the DNA is TGTGCCAGCAGCTTAGATGGTAGACAAGAGACCCAGTACTTC.

This clonotype was found many times. This rearrangement joins TRBV12-3 or TRBV12-4 to TRBJ2-1; TRBD2 is a possible D gene (6 bases). V was pared by 3 bases and J by 2 bases, with 14 bases between. This CDR3 comprises 16 residues. The CDR3 sequence is CASSFRGKGAYNEQFF. In nucleotides, the CDR3 is TGTGCCAGCAGTTTCCGGGGGAAAGGGGCCTACAATGAGCAGTTCTTC.

The sample holds many counts of this clonotype. The chain combines TRBV4-1 with TRBJ2-7; 7 bases align to TRBD1. Germline assignment: CDR1 MGHRA and CDR2 YSYEKL. J was trimmed by 5 bases and V by 1 base; bases with no gene match: 2. The length of the CDR3 is 13 residues. The CDR3: CASSQVGTDEQYF. The DNA of the CDR3 is TGCGCCAGCAGCCAAGTGGGGACAGACGAGCAGTACTTC.

Concerning this clonotype: It may be a read error: a sequence one base away is much more abundant. This chain uses TRBV6-5 with TRBJ2-1; 11 bases line up with TRBD1. CDR1 is MNHEY, CDR2 SVGAGI, per germline. This CDR3 contains 15 residues. After removal of 4 bases from V and 2 bases from J, the junction contained 1 base not matched to a gene. CDR3 amino acids: CASSWTGGAYNEQFF. The CDR3 coding sequence is TGTGCCAGCAGTTGGACAGGGGGCGCCTACAATGAGCAGTTCTTC.